This TCR beta chain was recorded in a study of OX40 agonist ivuxolimab in advanced cancers. Turning to the study itself: Eligibility rules accepted prior anti-PD-1, anti-PD-L1 or anti-CTLA-4 therapy, and around 43% had some.

This CDR3 is built from 13 residues. V was trimmed by 2 bases and J by 5 bases, leaving 12 bases between them. Germline V CDR1 and CDR2: GTSNPN, SVGIG (reference sequence). Points on this clone: What it binds is unknown.

Study-level findings and limits: No antigen was identified for the clonally expanded peripheral T cells.

TCRdb keeps only in-frame clones here, not all; method: immunoSEQ multiplex PCR. The repertoire holds 72,000 or so clones, with roughly 88% as singletons. The sequence derives from an adult with an advanced solid tumor such as melanoma, head and neck, liver or kidney cancer. The sequenced sample was CD4+ or CD8+ T cells sorted from blood, obtained in a trial of the OX40 agonist ivuxolimab. This chain joins TRBV30 and TRBJ2-5; tentative D call: TRBD1 (5 bases). This chain's CDR3 is CAWSNQGLETQYF. CDR3 DNA: TGTGCCTGGAGTAACCAGGGCTTGGAGACCCAGTACTTC.